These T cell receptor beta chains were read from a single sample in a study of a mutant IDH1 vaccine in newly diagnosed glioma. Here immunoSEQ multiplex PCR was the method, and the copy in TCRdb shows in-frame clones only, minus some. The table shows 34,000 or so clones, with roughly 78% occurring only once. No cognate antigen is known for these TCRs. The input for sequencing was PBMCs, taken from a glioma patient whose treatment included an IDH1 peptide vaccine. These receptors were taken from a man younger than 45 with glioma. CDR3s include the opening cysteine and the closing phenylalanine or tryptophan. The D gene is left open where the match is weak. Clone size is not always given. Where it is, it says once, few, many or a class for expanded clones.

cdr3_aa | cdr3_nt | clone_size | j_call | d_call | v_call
CASSVRGKAEAFF | TGTGCCAGCAGCGTGAGGGGGAAGGCTGAAGCTTTCTTT | - | TRBJ1-1 | - | TRBV9
CASSLIGGSRANVLTF | TGCGCCAGCAGCTTAATCGGGGGCAGTAGGGCCAACGTCCTGACTTTC | - | TRBJ2-6 | - | TRBV5-1
CASSESPNGVSGNTIYF | TGCGCCAGCAGTGAGTCCCCCAACGGAGTATCGGGAAACACCATATATTTT | - | TRBJ1-3 | - | TRBV10-2
CASSLEGSTDTQYF | TGTGCCAGCAGCTTAGAGGGCAGCACAGATACGCAGTATTTT | - | TRBJ2-3 | - | TRBV11-3
CASSLAGGWTEAFF | TGTGCCAGCAGCTTAGCGGGAGGTTGGACTGAAGCTTTCTTT | - | TRBJ1-1 | - | TRBV7-8
CASSPSAGHNEQFF | TGTGCCAGCAGTCCCTCAGCGGGCCACAATGAGCAGTTCTTC | - | TRBJ2-1 | - | TRBV6-5
CASSLLGARPLHF | TGCGCCAGCAGCTTGCTTGGGGCAAGGCCCCTCCACTTT | - | TRBJ1-6 | - | TRBV5-1
CAISERASGAYEQFF | TGTGCCATCAGTGAGAGGGCTAGCGGGGCCTATGAGCAGTTCTTC | - | TRBJ2-1 | TRBD2 | TRBV10-3
CASRGEGQPQHF | TGTGCCAGCCGAGGGGAAGGGCAGCCCCAGCATTTT | - | TRBJ1-5 | - | TRBV2
CAWSVTGGVLGTQYF | TGTGCCTGGAGTGTTACAGGGGGGGTCTTGGGGACCCAGTACTTC | - | TRBJ2-5 | - | TRBV30
CASREGDRNTGELFF | TGTGCCAGCAGGGAAGGGGACAGGAACACCGGGGAGCTGTTTTTT | - | TRBJ2-2 | TRBD1 | TRBV7-9
CAWTGDQINEKLFF | TGTGCCTGGACCGGGGACCAAATTAATGAAAAACTGTTTTTT | - | TRBJ1-4 | - | TRBV30
CASSPSTLVSEPYF | TGTGCCAGCAGCCCCTCAACCCTCGTCTCCGAACCGTACTTC | - | TRBJ2-7 | - | TRBV11-2
CASSSAGVSGNTIYF | TGTGCCAGCAGCTCAGCAGGGGTTTCTGGAAACACCATATATTTT | - | TRBJ1-3 | - | TRBV9
CASRGPGVEKLFF | TGTGCCAGCAGAGGACCAGGGGTTGAAAAACTGTTTTTT | - | TRBJ1-4 | - | TRBV25-1
CASSLPSYEQYF | TGTGCCAGCAGCCTCCCTTCCTACGAGCAGTACTTC | - | TRBJ2-7 | - | TRBV5-5
CSVEPLSGREQGAFF | TGCAGCGTTGAACCACTCTCAGGTCGCGAACAGGGGGCTTTCTTT | few | TRBJ1-1 | TRBD1 | TRBV29-1
CASSLEPESSYNEQFF | TGCGCCAGCAGCTTGGAGCCGGAGAGCTCCTACAATGAGCAGTTCTTC | - | TRBJ2-1 | - | TRBV5-1
CASSLDGSYEQYF | TGTGCCAGCAGCTTAGACGGAAGCTACGAGCAGTACTTC | - | TRBJ2-7 | - | TRBV7-2
CASNAREEHYRNPYTHGSYEQYF | TGTGCCAGCAACGCAAGGGAGGAACACTACCGGAATCCGTATACCCACGGCTCCTACGAGCAGTACTTC | - | TRBJ2-7 | - | TRBV21-1
CASSGTTGTDTQYF | TGTGCCAGCAGCGGGACAACTGGCACAGATACGCAGTATTTT | - | TRBJ2-3 | - | TRBV7-8
CASSFSTGNTGELFF | TGCGCCAGCAGCTTTAGTACGGGGAACACCGGGGAGCTGTTTTTT | - | TRBJ2-2 | - | TRBV5-1
CASSQTPGQGEKLFF | TGCGCCAGCAGCCAAACACCGGGACAGGGGGAAAAACTGTTTTTT | - | TRBJ1-4 | TRBD1 | TRBV4-1
CSVATSGSLYEQYF | TGCAGCGTTGCGACTAGCGGGAGCCTATACGAGCAGTACTTC | - | TRBJ2-7 | TRBD2 | TRBV29-1
CSAREYEQYF | TGCAGTGCTAGAGAGTACGAGCAGTACTTC | - | TRBJ2-7 | - | TRBV20-1
CASSMRQGDEQYF | TGTGCCAGTAGTATGAGACAGGGCGACGAGCAGTACTTC | - | TRBJ2-7 | TRBD1 | TRBV19
CSAPETEAFF | TGCAGTGCCCCCGAAACTGAAGCTTTCTTT | - | TRBJ1-1 | - | TRBV20-1
CASSLGGTGAYNSPLHF | TGCGCCAGCAGCCTTGGGGGGACAGGGGCTTATAATTCACCCCTCCACTTT | few | TRBJ1-6 | TRBD1 | TRBV4-1
CASHGGANEKLFF | TGTGCCAGCCATGGAGGGGCTAATGAAAAACTGTTTTTT | once | TRBJ1-4 | - | TRBV19
CASSSGQGDANEQFF | TGTGCCAGCAGCTCTGGACAGGGAGACGCTAATGAGCAGTTCTTC | - | TRBJ2-1 | TRBD1 | TRBV7-9
CASSWDRDRAGDEQFF | TGTGCCAGCAGTTGGGATCGGGACAGGGCGGGAGATGAGCAGTTCTTC | - | TRBJ2-1 | TRBD1 | TRBV27
CASSLAGGDQPQHF | TGTGCCAGCAGCTTGGCCGGGGGGGACCAGCCCCAGCATTTT | - | TRBJ1-5 | - | TRBV5-4
CSVDLDRKNTGELFF | TGCAGCGTGGATCTGGACAGAAAGAACACCGGGGAGCTGTTTTTT | - | TRBJ2-2 | - | TRBV29-1